The entry that follows covers one TCR beta chain sequence. What it binds is unknown. Expressed TCRB transcripts were sequenced because the entire RNA isolate underwent reverse transcription. Using immunoSEQ multiplex PCR, the repertoire was profiled, and TCRdb retains in-frame clones only, with some absent. This table has more than 150,000 clones, 7% to 10% appearing once. Trimming removed 5 bases from V and 8 bases from J, with 20 bases in between. CDR3 length equals 15 residues. Germline CDR1 is SGHTA and CDR2 is FQGNSA. The data stem from a study of beta chain features in type 1 diabetes. Findings and caveats of the study: Insertions were fewer and deletions more numerous at VDJ junctions in type 1 diabetes patients. When cDNA is sequenced, cells with high TCR expression could be over-represented.

The receptor was isolated from a young woman in good health. Sequencing used central memory CD4+ T cells from blood. The chain recombines TRBV7-2 with TRBJ2-3; possibly TRBD1 for D (6 bases). CDR3 region: CASSPAVLQGRTQYF. Written as DNA, the CDR3 is TGTGCCAGCAGCCCAGCCGTGTTACAGGGCCGTACGCAGTATTTT.